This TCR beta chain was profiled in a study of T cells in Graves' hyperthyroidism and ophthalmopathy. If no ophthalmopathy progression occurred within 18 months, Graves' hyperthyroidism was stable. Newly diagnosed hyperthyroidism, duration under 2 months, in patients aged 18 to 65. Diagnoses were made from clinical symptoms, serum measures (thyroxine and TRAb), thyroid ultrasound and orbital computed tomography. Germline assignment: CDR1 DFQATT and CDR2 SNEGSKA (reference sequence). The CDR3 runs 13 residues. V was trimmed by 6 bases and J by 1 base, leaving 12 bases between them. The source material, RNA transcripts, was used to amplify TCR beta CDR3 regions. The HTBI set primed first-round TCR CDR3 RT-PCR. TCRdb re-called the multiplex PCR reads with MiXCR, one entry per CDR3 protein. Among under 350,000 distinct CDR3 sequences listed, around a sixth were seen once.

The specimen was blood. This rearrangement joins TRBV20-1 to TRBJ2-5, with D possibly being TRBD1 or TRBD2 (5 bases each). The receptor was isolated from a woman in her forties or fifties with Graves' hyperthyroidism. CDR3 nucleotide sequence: TGCAGTGCCGTTGGGACCGTCCAAGAGACCCAGTACTTC. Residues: CSAVGTVQETQYF.